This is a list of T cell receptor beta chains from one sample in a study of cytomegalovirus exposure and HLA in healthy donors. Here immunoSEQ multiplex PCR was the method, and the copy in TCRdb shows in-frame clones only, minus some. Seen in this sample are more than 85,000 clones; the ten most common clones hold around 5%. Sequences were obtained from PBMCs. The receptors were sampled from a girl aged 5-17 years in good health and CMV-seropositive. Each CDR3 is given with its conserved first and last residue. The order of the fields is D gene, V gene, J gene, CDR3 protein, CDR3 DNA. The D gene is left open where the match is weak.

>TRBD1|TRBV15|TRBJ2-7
CATSPGQAYEQYF
TGTGCCACCAGCCCCGGACAGGCGTACGAGCAGTACTTC
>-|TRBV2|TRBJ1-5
CASKEGDQPQHF
TGTGCCAGCAAGGAGGGTGATCAGCCCCAGCATTTT
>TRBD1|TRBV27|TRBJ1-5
CASSSRQGRYNQPQHF
TGTGCCAGCAGTTCACGACAGGGAAGGTATAATCAGCCCCAGCATTTT
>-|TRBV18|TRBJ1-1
CASSPGMNTEAFF
TGTGCCAGCTCACCGGGCATGAACACTGAAGCTTTCTTT
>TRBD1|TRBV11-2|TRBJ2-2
CASSIGQGAFTGELFF
TGTGCCAGCAGCATCGGACAGGGCGCTTTTACCGGGGAGCTGTTTTTT
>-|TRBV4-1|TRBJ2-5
CASSHPGSPETQYF
TGCGCCAGCAGCCACCCAGGGTCCCCAGAGACCCAGTACTTC
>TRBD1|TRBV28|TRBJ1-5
CASSSPGQGNQPQHF
TGTGCCAGCAGTTCCCCAGGACAGGGAAATCAGCCCCAGCATTTT
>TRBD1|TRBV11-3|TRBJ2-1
CASSARQGSYNEQFF
TGTGCCAGCAGCGCAAGACAGGGGTCCTACAATGAGCAGTTCTTC
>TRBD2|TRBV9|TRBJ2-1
CASSPGAGVGNEQFF
TGTGCCAGCAGCCCGGGTGCGGGGGTAGGTAATGAGCAGTTCTTC
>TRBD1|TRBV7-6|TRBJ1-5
CASSDGTGDQPQHF
TGTGCCAGCAGCGACGGGACAGGGGATCAGCCCCAGCATTTT